The rows below give T cell receptor beta chains drawn from one sample of a study of blood T cell repertoires in COVID-19. Data came from immunoSEQ multiplex PCR; TCRdb stores just in-frame clones and leaves some out. This table holds 150,000 to 200,000 clones, 89% found once. The sample consisted of peripheral blood. These receptors all come from a man aged 18-30 years who had recovered from COVID-19. The CDR3 runs from the conserved cysteine through the conserved F or W. D genes are given only for firm matches.

j_call,d_call,v_call,cdr3_aa
TRBJ2-1,.,TRBV19,CASSMRPSQGHVGNEQFF
TRBJ2-7,.,TRBV6-5,CASSYSTPTYPLEQYF
TRBJ2-1,TRBD2,TRBV5-1,CASSLGTSGSRYNEQFF
TRBJ1-2,.,TRBV30,CAWKNWGPYGYTF
TRBJ2-1,TRBD2,TRBV10-3,CAISRGSGSYNEQFF
TRBJ2-5,.,TRBV13,CASSQGYERTQYF
TRBJ2-3,.,TRBV7-7,CASSQGLPPDTQYF
TRBJ1-4,TRBD1,TRBV7-2,CASSSKGGTAYEKLFF
TRBJ2-5,.,TRBV6-5,CASNRGDKQETQYF
TRBJ1-5,TRBD1,TRBV5-8,CASSVGQGWGPQHF
TRBJ1-4,.,TRBV4-1,CASSQDHSSGTRNEKLFF
TRBJ1-6,.,TRBV7-2,CASSKKEQGNNSPLHF
TRBJ2-3,.,TRBV11-1,CASSATTDKDTQYF
TRBJ2-5,TRBD1,TRBV5-1,CASSFRQGDRETQYF
TRBJ1-1,.,TRBV29-1,CSGRQVNTEAFF
TRBJ2-1,.,TRBV7-2,CASNKASALYPNEQFF
TRBJ2-7,TRBD1,TRBV25-1,CASSAEGQRVYEQYF
TRBJ1-2,.,TRBV7-2,CASSFGPVRLANYGYTF
TRBJ2-3,.,TRBV2,CASTGTGTSTDTQYF
TRBJ2-1,.,TRBV29-1,CSVEDALGYPNEQFF
TRBJ2-5,.,TRBV11-2,CASSLSWGEETQYF
TRBJ1-4,.,TRBV3-1/TRBV3-2,CASSQWLINEKLFF
TRBJ1-2,TRBD1,TRBV27,CASCSGQGWEGYTF
TRBJ1-6,.,TRBV7-2,CASSPRPASYNSPLHF
TRBJ2-5,TRBD2,TRBV7-9,CASSFWTSGSSETQYF
TRBJ2-5,TRBD2,TRBV7-9,CASSLVLAGTRETQYF
TRBJ2-6,.,TRBV19,CASSQNRAGMGANVLTF
TRBJ2-7,TRBD2,TRBV11-2,CASSYPGLAGHEQYF
TRBJ2-7,TRBD1,TRBV6-6,CASTPVSGTVVEQYF
TRBJ1-1,.,TRBV6-5,CASSRMANTEAFF
TRBJ2-1,TRBD2,TRBV7-9,CASSFAGGTTYNEQFF
TRBJ2-1,.,TRBV7-2,CASSLNQMEQFF
TRBJ2-4,.,TRBV19,CASSVNRERYIQYF
TRBJ1-5,TRBD1,TRBV30,CAWTRGHSNQPQHF
TRBJ1-1,.,TRBV18,CASSPPGAYTEAFF
TRBJ1-1,.,TRBV10-1,CAEVARTSNTEAFF
TRBJ1-4,.,TRBV9,CASSVGGQQNEKLFF
TRBJ1-5,.,TRBV25-1,CASSESRTAVNQPQHF
TRBJ2-3,TRBD2,TRBV20-1,CSASMAGGHTDTQYF
TRBJ2-7,TRBD2,TRBV6-2/TRBV6-3,CASSAPGLGRNEQYF